This entry concerns a single TCR beta chain. Its antigen is as yet unknown. These data originate in a study of T cell responses to AZD1222 COVID-19 vaccine. Study overall: Second-dose intervals of approximately 4 or approximately 12 weeks were pooled.

Study-wide findings and caveats: Among vaccine-associated CD4 TCRs, coverage spanned spike, with dominance at 160-218 and 743-854. Baseline seropositives among AZD1222 recipients totaled only 6 or 7. White British people made up most donors, females outnumbered males, and clonal diversity was possibly underestimated.

The repertoire was sequenced with immunoSEQ multiplex PCR; TCRdb's copy has only in-frame clones and lacks some. This table has roughly 110,000 clones, around nine tenths appearing once. This specimen was peripheral blood, taken on day 0 of AZD1222 vaccination. This clonotype was obtained from an adult in good health.

The CDR3 DNA follows: TGTGCCAGCAGCACCCGTACAGGGTTCCGCGAGACCCAGTACTTC. This codes for CASSTRTGFRETQYF. V gene TRBV27 combines with J gene TRBJ2-5; D is perhaps TRBD1 (6 bases). Trimming took 6 bases from V and 5 from J, leaving 19 bases between them. The germline V gene has CDR1 MNHEY and CDR2 SMNVEV (reference sequence). The length of the CDR3 is 15 residues.